This T cell receptor (beta chain) was retrieved from a study of T cell responses to AZD1222 COVID-19 vaccine. Whole-study context: Both about-4-week and about-12-week second-dose recipients were combined.

V lost 4 bases and J 2 bases, leaving 12 bases between the germline ends. CDR1 and CDR2 from the germline V gene are MNHEY and SVGAGI. The CDR3 is made up of 14 amino acids. Data came from immunoSEQ multiplex PCR; TCRdb stores just in-frame clones and leaves some out. The sample contains about 120,000 clones, almost 95% of which appear only once. In the case of this clone: Its specificity is not known.

Study-wide results and caveats: Vaccine-related CD4 TCRs covered spike, predominating at 160-218 and 743-854. Elevations in Spike-specific TCR breadth and depth followed administration of two AZD1222 doses. Just five to seven AZD1222 recipients tested seropositive at baseline.

J is TRBJ2-7 and V is TRBV6-5, with D maybe TRBD2 (5 bases). This sequence was found in an adult in good health. The sample here was peripheral blood, taken on day 0 of AZD1222 vaccination. CDR3 residues: CASSSRAHTYEQYV. In DNA form, the CDR3 reads TGTGCCAGCAGTTCGAGGGCCCACACCTACGAGCAGTACGTC.